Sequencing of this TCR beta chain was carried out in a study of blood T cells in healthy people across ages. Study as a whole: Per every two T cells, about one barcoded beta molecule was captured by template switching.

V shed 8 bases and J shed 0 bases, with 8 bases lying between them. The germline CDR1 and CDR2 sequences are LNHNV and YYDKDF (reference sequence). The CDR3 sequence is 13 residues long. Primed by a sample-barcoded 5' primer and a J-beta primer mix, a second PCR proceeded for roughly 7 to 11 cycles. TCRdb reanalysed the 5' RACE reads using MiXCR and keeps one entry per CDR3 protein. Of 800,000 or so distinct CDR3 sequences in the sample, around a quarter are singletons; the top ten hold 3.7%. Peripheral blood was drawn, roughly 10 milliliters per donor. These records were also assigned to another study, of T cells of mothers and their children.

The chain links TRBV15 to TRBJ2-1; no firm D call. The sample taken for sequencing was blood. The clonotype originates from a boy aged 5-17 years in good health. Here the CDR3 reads CATAVGSYNEQFF. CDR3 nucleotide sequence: TGTGCCACCGCTGTGGGCTCCTACAATGAGCAGTTCTTC.